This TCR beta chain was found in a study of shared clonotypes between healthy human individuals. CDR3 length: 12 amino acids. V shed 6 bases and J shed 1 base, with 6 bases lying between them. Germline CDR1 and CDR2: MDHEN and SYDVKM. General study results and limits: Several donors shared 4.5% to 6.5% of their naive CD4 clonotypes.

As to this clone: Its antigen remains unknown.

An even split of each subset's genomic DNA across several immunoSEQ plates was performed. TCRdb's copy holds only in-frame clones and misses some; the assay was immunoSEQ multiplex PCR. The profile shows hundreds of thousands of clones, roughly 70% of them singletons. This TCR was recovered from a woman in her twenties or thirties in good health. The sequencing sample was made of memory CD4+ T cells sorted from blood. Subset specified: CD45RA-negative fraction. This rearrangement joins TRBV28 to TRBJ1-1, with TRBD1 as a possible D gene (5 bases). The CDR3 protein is CASRGPNTEAFF. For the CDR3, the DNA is TGTGCCAGCAGGGGGCCGAACACTGAAGCTTTCTTT.